This passage covers 24 T cell receptor beta chains from one sample sequenced in a study of blood T cell repertoires in COVID-19. TCRdb's copy holds only in-frame clones and misses some; the assay was immunoSEQ multiplex PCR. The sample shows about 220,000 clones, roughly 80% of them seen only once. The source material was peripheral blood. These TCRs come from a woman in her 70s with acute or convalescent COVID-19.

This clone was counted only a few times. This chain links TRBV4-1 with TRBJ2-7; 11 positions match TRBD2. Germline CDR1 and CDR2: MGHRA and YSYEKL. The V gene end was trimmed by 0 bases and the J gene end by 1 base; junction bases not matched to a gene: 8. The CDR3 totals 18 residues. CDR3 in amino acids: CASSQEVLAGGQSYEQYF. The CDR3, as DNA: TGCGCCAGCAGCCAAGAAGTCCTAGCGGGGGGTCAATCCTACGAGCAGTACTTC.

The genes are TRBV7-9 and TRBJ2-3, with TRBD1 matching over 12 bases. The J segment lost 6 bases and the V segment lost 3 bases, leaving 4 bases of the junction unmatched. Per germline, CDR1 SEHNR and CDR2 FQNEAQ (reference sequence). This CDR3 is built from 15 residues. The CDR3 protein is CASSFGTGGFDTQYF. Written as DNA, the CDR3 is TGTGCCAGCAGCTTCGGGACAGGGGGCTTTGATACGCAGTATTTT.

This clone was detected once. This chain connects TRBV6-5 to TRBJ2-4, with 11 nucleotides matching TRBD1. CDR3 length equals 15 residues. J was trimmed by 7 bases and V by 5 bases; bases with no gene match: 7. Germline lookup yields CDR1 MNHEY and CDR2 SVGAGI. In DNA form, the CDR3 reads TGTGCCAGCAGTCCGGACAGGGGGCAGCGGAACATTCAGTACTTC. It specifies CASSPDRGQRNIQYF.

This clone has just a few counts. This chain connects TRBV4-2 to TRBJ2-1; unclear D gene. Germline V gives CDR1 LGHNA, CDR2 YNFKEQ. The germline V and J ends were trimmed by 0 bases and 2 bases, with 11 bases remaining between them. The CDR3 length is 16 residues. DNA of the CDR3: TGTGCCAGCAGCCAAGATTTCGCTAGTACCTACAATGAGCAGTTCTTC. Encoded protein: CASSQDFASTYNEQFF.

This clone has more than one count but fewer than ten. This sequence joins TRBV30 and TRBJ1-3; D remains ambiguous. Germline CDR1 and CDR2: GTSNPN and SVGIG (reference sequence). The CDR3 runs 12 residues. V dropped 3 bases and J dropped 8 bases, with 11 bases sitting between them. CDR3 nucleotide sequence: TGTGCCTGGAGCGGTACTTTGGACACCATATATTTT. Its protein is CAWSGTLDTIYF.

The genes are TRBV5-5 and TRBJ2-7; 7 bases agree with TRBD1. The germline V gene has CDR1 SGHKS and CDR2 YYEKEE (reference sequence). The junction had 3 bases not matched to a gene; V was cut back by 3 bases and J by 3 bases. The CDR3 runs 13 residues. DNA of the CDR3: TGTGCCAGCAGCTGGAGACAGGGCTACGAGCAGTACTTC. Translated, it gives CASSWRQGYEQYF.

With respect to this clone: The same CDR3 also results from other DNA sequences found in this sample. The chain is built from TRBV19 and TRBJ1-2, with D possibly matching TRBD1 (6 bases). Trimming took 6 bases from V and 2 from J, leaving 10 bases between them. The CDR3 consists of 13 residues. CDR1 and CDR2 (germline): LNHDA, SQIVND (reference sequence). The CDR3 DNA sequence: TGTGCCAGTAGCAACAGGGAGAACTATGGCTACACCTTC. Amino acids: CASSNRENYGYTF.

The rearrangement uses TRBV27 and TRBJ2-1; perhaps TRBD2 as D (5 bases). This CDR3 spans 13 amino acids. V was cut by 2 bases and J by 6 bases, with 8 bases left in between. Germline CDR1 MNHEY, CDR2 SMNVEV (reference sequence). CDR3 residues: CASSLKRGNEQFF. The CDR3 nucleotides read TGTGCCAGCAGTTTAAAACGGGGCAATGAGCAGTTCTTC.

The genes are TRBV5-1 and TRBJ1-6, with 10 bases matching TRBD1. With 2 bases clipped from V and 14 bases from J, the junction kept 13 bases outside the gene matches. This CDR3 region has 16 residues. The germline V gene has CDR1 SGHRS and CDR2 YFSETQ. In DNA form, the CDR3 reads TGCGCCAGCAGCTTCCTGGACAGGGGGTCGGATGGGGCCCTCCACTTT. Protein: CASSFLDRGSDGALHF.

The chain carries TRBV20-1 and TRBJ1-2; TRBD1 matches at 8 bases. V dropped 3 bases and J dropped 1; count of bases not matched to a gene: 4. The length of the CDR3 is 14 residues. Germline V gene data show CDR1 as DFQATT and CDR2 as SNEGSKA (reference sequence). The CDR3 loop is CSASPDRGNYGYTF. CDR3 nucleotides: TGCAGTGCTAGTCCCGACAGGGGTAACTATGGCTACACCTTC.

About this clone itself: This CDR3 is also generated by other DNA sequences in the sample. The gene calls are TRBV2 and TRBJ2-2, with TRBD1 as a possible D gene (7 bases). CDR1 SNHLY and CDR2 FYNNEI come from the germline V gene. This CDR3 has 15 amino acids. V lost 4 bases, J lost 1 base, and 10 bases lay in between. The chain's CDR3 is CASSGQGGNTGELFF. The DNA of the CDR3 is TGTGCCAGCAGTGGGCAGGGGGGGAACACCGGGGAGCTGTTTTTT.

The V gene is TRBV14, the J gene TRBJ2-1; the D is unclear. V gave up 2 bases and J gave up 3 bases, with 5 bases separating them. CDR1 is SGHDN, CDR2 FVKESK, per germline. This CDR3 region has 13 residues. The CDR3 DNA is TGTGCCAGCAGCCAAAAGAGCTACAATGAGCAGTTCTTC. Its translation: CASSQKSYNEQFF.

The rearrangement uses TRBV7-2 and TRBJ2-7; D not resolved. This CDR3 is 13 amino acids long. Between the trimmed V and J ends, which lost 1 base and 7 bases, there was a span of 11 bases. Germline V lookup: CDR1 SGHTA, CDR2 FQGNSA. The CDR3 bases are TGTGCCAGCAGCTTAGTCCTGGCCGTTGAGCAGTACTTC. This translates into CASSLVLAVEQYF.

The chain couples TRBV5-1 to TRBJ1-1, with no clear D. The CDR3 extends over 14 amino acids. From germline, CDR1 is SGHRS and CDR2 YFSETQ. Trimming pared 0 bases from V and 5 bases from J, leaving 11 bases between. CDR3: CASSLGAGSTEAFF. As DNA, the CDR3 is TGCGCCAGCAGCTTGGGTGCCGGGTCGACTGAAGCTTTCTTT.

V and J are TRBV13 and TRBJ2-3, with D perhaps matching TRBD2 (6 bases). CDR3 length equals 18 residues. The V end lost 0 bases, the J end lost 0 bases, and 16 bases lay between the germline ends. The germline CDR1 and CDR2 sequences are PRHDT and FYEKMQ (reference sequence). CDR3 in amino acids: CASSLGSRGIASTDTQYF. The CDR3 bases are TGTGCCAGCAGCTTAGGCTCGCGGGGAATCGCTAGCACAGATACGCAGTATTTT.

The chain joins TRBV19 to TRBJ2-5; 10 bases agree with TRBD1. J gave up 2 bases and V 5 bases, and 5 bases lay outside the gene matches. The CDR3 sequence is 15 residues long. Per germline, CDR1 LNHDA and CDR2 SQIVND (reference sequence). The CDR3 sequence: CASSPDRGLQETQYF. DNA for the CDR3: TGTGCCAGTAGTCCAGACAGGGGGCTTCAAGAGACCCAGTACTTC.

The chain has TRBV6-2 or TRBV6-3 and TRBJ1-5; D unresolved. V dropped 5 bases and J dropped 0 bases, with 14 bases sitting between them. The CDR3 covers 16 residues. Germline CDR1 reads MNHEY; CDR2 reads SVGEGT. The CDR3 DNA follows: TGTGCCAGCAGTCGTAAGGCGGGGTTTAGCAATCAGCCCCAGCATTTT. Its translation is CASSRKAGFSNQPQHF.

The rearrangement links TRBV19 to TRBJ1-1; the D is unclear. Trimming took off 5 bases at V and 10 bases at J, with 20 bases between the two ends. This CDR3 has 14 amino acids. Looked up from germline, CDR1 is LNHDA and CDR2 is SQIVND (reference sequence). DNA of the CDR3: TGTGCCAGTAGTGCCGACTCAACTCCCCGAGGAGCTTTCTTT. It specifies CASSADSTPRGAFF. Filled out from reference TRBV19 and TRBJ1-1, the complete variable domain reads DGGITQSPKYLFRKEGQNVTLSCEQNLNHDAMYWYRQDPGQGLRLIYYSQIVNDFQKGDIAEGYSVSREKKESFPLTVTSAQKNPTAFYLCASSADSTPRGAFFGQGTRLTVV.

This chain links TRBV7-9 with TRBJ1-1; 8 bases line up with TRBD1. In germline, CDR1 is SEHNR, CDR2 FQNEAQ (reference sequence). Losses at the gene ends were 5 bases for V and 5 bases for J; bases not matched to a gene: 7. This CDR3 spans 14 amino acids. The CDR3 nucleotides are TGTGCCAGCAGCCCCGGACAGGGAGAAACTGAAGCTTTCTTT. Its translation: CASSPGQGETEAFF.

CDR3 in DNA: TGTGCCAGCAGCCAACAACAGGGGGCTGGCGAAAAACTGTTTTTT. Translation: CASSQQQGAGEKLFF. The V gene is TRBV3-1 (or the pseudogene TRBV3-2), the J gene TRBJ1-4; 9 positions agree with TRBD1. The germline V gene has CDR1 LGHDT and CDR2 YNNKEL (reference sequence). Unmatched junction bases numbered 6, after V lost 2 bases and J lost 8 bases. The CDR3 sequence is 15 residues long.

The chain has TRBV5-1 and TRBJ2-5; 7 nucleotides match TRBD2. The V gene's germline CDR1 is SGHRS and CDR2 YFSETQ. This CDR3 has 13 amino acids. The V gene end was trimmed by 7 bases and the J gene end by 4 bases; junction bases not matched to a gene: 7. The CDR3 spells CASGEGRGETQYF. The CDR3 nucleotides are TGCGCCAGCGGTGAGGGGAGGGGAGAGACCCAGTACTTC.

The gene calls are TRBV4-3 and TRBJ1-2; TRBD1 matches at 7 bases. The germline V gene has CDR1 LGHNA and CDR2 YSLEER. This CDR3 is built from 17 residues. With V trimmed by 0 bases and J by 4 bases, 11 bases remained unmatched. As DNA, the CDR3 is TGCGCCAGCAGCCAAGAGGGGACAGTTTCTTCCGGCTATGGCTACACCTTC. It is translated as CASSQEGTVSSGYGYTF.

The V and J genes are TRBV7-2 and TRBJ1-1; 7 bases map to TRBD1. Germline V CDR1 and CDR2: SGHTA, FQGNSA. This CDR3 has 15 amino acids. V shed 8 bases and J 0 bases; nucleotides not matched to a gene: 9. The CDR3 bases are TGTGCCAGCCCTCCCCGGGGACAGATGAACACTGAAGCTTTCTTT. Translated, it gives CASPPRGQMNTEAFF.

The chain joins TRBV30 to TRBJ1-4, with TRBD1 matching over 9 bases. V shed 5 bases, J shed 5 bases, and the junction held 6 bases outside the gene matches. There are 14 residues in the CDR3. Germline values: CDR1 GTSNPN, CDR2 SVGIG (reference sequence). The CDR3: CAWLDRGRNEKLFF. The CDR3 DNA sequence: TGTGCCTGGTTGGACAGGGGCCGCAATGAAAAACTGTTTTTT.